This T cell receptor beta chain was observed in a study of blood T cell repertoires in COVID-19. Study-level background: T cells, B-cell-depleted T cells, or PBMCs supplied cDNA or gDNA.

TCRdb's copy holds only in-frame clones and misses some; the assay was immunoSEQ multiplex PCR. The sample lists 250,000 to 300,000 clones; approximately 80% were seen once. Trimming at V came to 1 base and at J to 3 bases, leaving 6 bases not matched to a gene. The CDR3 has 16 amino acids. Germline V gene data show CDR1 as LGHNA and CDR2 as YNFKEQ. The gene calls are TRBV4-2 and TRBJ2-5; 9 nucleotides line up with TRBD1. This clonotype originated in a woman aged 60 to 75 with active or convalescent COVID-19. The material sequenced was peripheral blood. The CDR3 region has the DNA TGTGCCAGCAGCCAAGGCCCCGGGACAGGGAAAGAGACCCAGTACTTC. Encoded protein: CASSQGPGTGKETQYF.